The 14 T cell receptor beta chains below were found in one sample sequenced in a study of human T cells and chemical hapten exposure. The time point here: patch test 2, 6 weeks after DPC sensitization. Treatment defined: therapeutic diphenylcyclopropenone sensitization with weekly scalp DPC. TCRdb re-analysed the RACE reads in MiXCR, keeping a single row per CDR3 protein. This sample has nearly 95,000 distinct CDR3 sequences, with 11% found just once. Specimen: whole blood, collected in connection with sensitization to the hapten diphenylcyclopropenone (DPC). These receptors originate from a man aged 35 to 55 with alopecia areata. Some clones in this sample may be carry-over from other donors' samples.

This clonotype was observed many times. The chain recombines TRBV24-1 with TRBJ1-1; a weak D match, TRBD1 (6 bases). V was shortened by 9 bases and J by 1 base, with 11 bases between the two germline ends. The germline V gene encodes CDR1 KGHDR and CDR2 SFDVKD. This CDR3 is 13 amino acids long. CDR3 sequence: CATSAGENTEAFF. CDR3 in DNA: TGTGCCACCTCCGCAGGGGAGAACACTGAAGCTTTCTTT.

In DNA, the CDR3 is TGCAGCGTTGGAGGATCTGGGGATGGCTACACCTTC. Encoded protein: CSVGGSGDGYTF. The J gene is TRBJ1-2, the V gene TRBV29-1; D is ambiguous. This CDR3 region has 12 residues. V dropped 4 bases and J dropped 6 bases, with 12 bases sitting between them. Germline CDR1 and CDR2: SQVTM and ANQGSEA.

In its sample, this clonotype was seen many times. This CDR3 is CSIRLAGPSSNTDTQYF. CDR3 in DNA: TGCAGCATCCGTTTAGCGGGACCGTCCTCCAACACAGATACGCAGTATTTT. The rearrangement links TRBV29-1 to TRBJ2-3, with 8 bases aligning to TRBD2. Germline V CDR1 and CDR2: SQVTM, ANQGSEA. CDR3 size: 17 residues. The J segment lost 2 bases and the V segment lost 8 bases, leaving 18 bases of the junction unmatched.

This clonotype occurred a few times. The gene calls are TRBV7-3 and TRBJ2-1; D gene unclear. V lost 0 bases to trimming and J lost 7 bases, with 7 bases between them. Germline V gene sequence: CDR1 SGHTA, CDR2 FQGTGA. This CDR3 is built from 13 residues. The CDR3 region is CASSLTSVNEQFF. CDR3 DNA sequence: TGTGCCAGCAGCTTAACCTCGGTAAATGAGCAGTTCTTC.

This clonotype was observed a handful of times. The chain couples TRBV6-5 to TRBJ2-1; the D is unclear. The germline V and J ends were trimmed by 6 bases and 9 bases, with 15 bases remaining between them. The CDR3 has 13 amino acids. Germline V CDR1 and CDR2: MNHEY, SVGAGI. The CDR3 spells CASSFLGASEQFF. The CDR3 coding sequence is TGTGCCAGCAGCTTTCTTGGCGCGAGTGAGCAGTTCTTC.

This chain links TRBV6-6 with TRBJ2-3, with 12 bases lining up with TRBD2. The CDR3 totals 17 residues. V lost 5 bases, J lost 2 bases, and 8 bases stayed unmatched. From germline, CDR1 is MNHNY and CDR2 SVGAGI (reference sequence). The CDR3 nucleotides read TGTGCCAGCAGTGCGTGGACTAGCGGGACAGACACAGATACGCAGTATTTT. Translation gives CASSAWTSGTDTDTQYF.

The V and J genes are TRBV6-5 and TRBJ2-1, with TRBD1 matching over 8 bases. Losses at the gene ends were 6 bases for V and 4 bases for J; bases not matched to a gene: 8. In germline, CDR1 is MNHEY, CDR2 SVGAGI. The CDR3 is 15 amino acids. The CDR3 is CASRARQGTYNEQFF. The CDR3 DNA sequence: TGTGCCAGCAGAGCCCGACAGGGGACATACAATGAGCAGTTCTTC.

CDR3 loop: CATETGYTDTQYF. The CDR3 DNA sequence: TGTGCCACGGAGACAGGGTACACAGATACGCAGTATTTT. The chain recombines TRBV10-3 with TRBJ2-3; 7 bases map to TRBD1. Trimming cost V 10 bases and J 2 bases; bases outside gene matches: 6. CDR3 length equals 13 residues. Per the germline V gene, CDR1 is ENHRY and CDR2 is SYGVKD.

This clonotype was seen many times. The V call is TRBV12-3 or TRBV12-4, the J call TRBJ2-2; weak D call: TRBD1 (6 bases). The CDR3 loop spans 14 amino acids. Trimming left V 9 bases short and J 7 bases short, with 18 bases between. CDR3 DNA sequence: TGTGCCAGTTCTGTGGGGGCCCTGCTCGGGGAGCTGTTTTTT. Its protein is CASSVGALLGELFF.

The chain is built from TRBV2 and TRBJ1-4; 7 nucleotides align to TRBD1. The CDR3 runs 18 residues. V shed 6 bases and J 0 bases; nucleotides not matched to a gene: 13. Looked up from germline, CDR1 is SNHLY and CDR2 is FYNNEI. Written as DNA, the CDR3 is TGTGCCAGCAGACCCAACAGGGGAAGGTTTGCAACTAATGAAAAACTGTTTTTT. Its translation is CASRPNRGRFATNEKLFF.

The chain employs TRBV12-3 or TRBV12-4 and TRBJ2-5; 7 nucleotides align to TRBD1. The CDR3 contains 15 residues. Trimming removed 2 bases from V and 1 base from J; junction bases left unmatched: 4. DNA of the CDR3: TGTGCCAGCAGTTTAACTTCAGGGGGCCAAGAGACCCAGTACTTC. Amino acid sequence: CASSLTSGGQETQYF.

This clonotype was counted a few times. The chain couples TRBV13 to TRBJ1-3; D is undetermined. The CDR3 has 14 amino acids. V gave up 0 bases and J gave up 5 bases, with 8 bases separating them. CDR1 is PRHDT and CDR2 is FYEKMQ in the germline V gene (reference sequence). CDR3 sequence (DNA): TGTGCCAGCAGCTTAGGGGGTGAACGAAACACCATATATTTT. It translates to CASSLGGERNTIYF.

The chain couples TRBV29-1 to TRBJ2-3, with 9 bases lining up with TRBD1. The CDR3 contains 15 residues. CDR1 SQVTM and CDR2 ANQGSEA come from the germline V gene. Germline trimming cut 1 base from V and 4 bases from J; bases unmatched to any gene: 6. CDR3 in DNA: TGCAGCGTTGAAGGCCACCGGACAGGGGCAGATACGCAGTATTTT. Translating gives CSVEGHRTGADTQYF.

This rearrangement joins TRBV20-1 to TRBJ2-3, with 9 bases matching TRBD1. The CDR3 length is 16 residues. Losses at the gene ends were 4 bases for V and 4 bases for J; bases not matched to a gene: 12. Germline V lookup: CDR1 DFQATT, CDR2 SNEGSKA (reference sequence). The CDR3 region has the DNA TGCAGTGCTAAATACCACAGGGGGCCGGGGGCAGATACGCAGTATTTT. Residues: CSAKYHRGPGADTQYF.